This is a list of T cell receptor beta chains from one sample in a study of Ad26.COV2.S vaccination and SARS-CoV-2 variants. Profiled with immunoSEQ multiplex PCR; TCRdb holds only in-frame clones, not every one. The sample holds almost 400,000 clones, approximately 90% seen once. The sample in question was peripheral blood, obtained in a trial of Ad26.COV2.S vaccine versus placebo. The receptors were sampled from a person between 18 and 65 years old who received the Ad26.COV2.S COVID-19 vaccine or a placebo. Each CDR3 is given with its conserved first and last residue. Each record gives: V gene, D gene, J gene, clone size, CDR3 protein, CDR3 DNA. The D gene is left open where the match is weak. A clone size is listed for some rows: how often the clone was seen (once, few, many), or a class if it is expanded.

TRBV7-2	TRBD1	TRBJ1-4	-	CASSPEGAFKATNEKLFF	TGTGCCAGCAGCCCCGAGGGGGCATTTAAGGCAACTAATGAAAAACTGTTTTTT
TRBV21-1	-	TRBJ1-2	-	CASSNREGEYGYTF	TGTGCCAGCAGCAATCGAGAGGGAGAGTATGGCTACACCTTC
TRBV19	TRBD1	TRBJ2-2	-	CASSILGQGANTGELFF	TGTGCCAGTAGTATCCTCGGACAGGGGGCAAACACCGGGGAGCTGTTTTTT
TRBV4-1	TRBD2	TRBJ2-5	-	CASSHGTSGRAGETQYF	TGCGCCAGCAGCCACGGGACTAGCGGGAGGGCAGGAGAGACCCAGTACTTC
TRBV5-4	-	TRBJ2-1	-	CASSLGIARIRNNEQFF	TGTGCCAGCAGCCTCGGGATAGCTCGGATAAGAAACAATGAGCAGTTCTTC
TRBV4-1	-	TRBJ2-3	-	CASSRNGWDSTDTQYF	TGCGCCAGCAGTCGCAACGGATGGGATAGCACAGATACGCAGTATTTT
TRBV21-1	-	TRBJ1-4	-	CASSITGDANEKLFF	TGTGCCAGCAGCATAACAGGGGATGCTAATGAAAAACTGTTTTTT
TRBV5-6	-	TRBJ2-7	once	CASSFPSATSYEQYF	TGTGCCAGCAGCTTTCCATCAGCGACCTCCTACGAGCAGTACTTC
TRBV30	-	TRBJ1-2	once	CALTLANYGYTF	TGTGCCTTGACACTCGCTAACTATGGCTACACCTTC
TRBV11-2	-	TRBJ1-1	-	CASIRPPMNTEAFF	TGTGCCAGCATCCGACCGCCGATGAACACTGAAGCTTTCTTT
TRBV4-2	TRBD2	TRBJ2-5	-	CASSQDLPTSVGETQYF	TGTGCCAGCAGCCAAGATCTTCCGACTAGCGTAGGAGAGACCCAGTACTTC
TRBV7-9	TRBD2	TRBJ2-7	-	CASSPGGGSYEQYF	TGTGCCAGCAGCCCCGGGGGGGGCTCCTACGAGCAGTACTTC
TRBV27	TRBD1	TRBJ2-7	few	CASSFPGTGEQYF	TGTGCCAGCAGTTTCCCCGGGACAGGGGAGCAGTACTTC
TRBV5-5	-	TRBJ1-2	many	CASSLQQEYGYTF	TGTGCCAGCAGCTTACAACAGGAGTATGGCTACACCTTC
TRBV30	TRBD1	TRBJ2-2	-	CAWSITGVGNTGELFF	TGTGCCTGGAGTATAACAGGGGTCGGCAACACCGGGGAGCTGTTTTTT
TRBV21-1	-	TRBJ2-7	-	CASSKDAAPTSGGYEQYF	TGTGCCAGCAGCAAAGACGCCGCCCCCACCTCAGGCGGCTACGAGCAGTACTTC
TRBV29-1	TRBD2	TRBJ2-1	-	CSVGSSGSGRVDNEQFF	TGCAGCGTTGGGAGTTCGGGTAGCGGGAGGGTGGACAATGAGCAGTTCTTC
TRBV6-4	TRBD2	TRBJ2-1	-	CASIDLCREVEQFF	TGTGCCAGCATCGACTTGTGTCGGGAGGTTGAGCAGTTCTTC
TRBV7-9	-	TRBJ2-1	-	CASSRQGGNEQFF	TGTGCCAGCAGCAGACAGGGAGGGAATGAGCAGTTCTTC
TRBV28	TRBD1	TRBJ2-2	few	CASSLPLTGYRELFF	TGTGCCAGCAGTTTACCCCTGACAGGGTATCGGGAGCTGTTTTTT
TRBV29-1	-	TRBJ2-2	-	CSAAHTGELFF	TGCAGCGCTGCTCACACCGGGGAGCTGTTTTTT
TRBV7-3	TRBD2	TRBJ2-7	-	CASGLAGDREQYF	TGTGCCAGCGGATTAGCGGGAGATAGGGAGCAGTACTTC
TRBV7-3	-	TRBJ2-2	once	CASSYDANTGELFF	TGTGCCAGCAGTTACGACGCGAACACCGGGGAGCTGTTTTTT
TRBV21-1	-	TRBJ2-1	-	CASSPQREGPNEQFF	TGTGCCAGCAGCCCCCAGCGGGAGGGCCCCAATGAGCAGTTCTTC
TRBV2	TRBD1	TRBJ2-3	-	CASGLQGMGTDTQYF	TGTGCCAGCGGATTACAGGGGATGGGGACAGATACGCAGTATTTT
TRBV5-1	-	TRBJ2-3	-	CASSLGILAYTDTQYF	TGCGCCAGCAGCTTGGGCATCCTAGCCTACACAGATACGCAGTATTTT
TRBV5-4	-	TRBJ2-5	-	CASSFVGSQETQYF	TGTGCCAGCAGCTTCGTAGGCTCTCAAGAGACCCAGTACTTC
TRBV29-1	TRBD2	TRBJ2-1	-	CSESAGGHNEQFF	TGCAGCGAGTCAGCGGGAGGGCACAATGAGCAGTTCTTC
TRBV14	TRBD1	TRBJ1-2	-	CASSQLTGARSLYGYTF	TGTGCCAGCAGCCAATTGACAGGGGCGAGATCTCTCTATGGCTACACCTTC
TRBV9	-	TRBJ2-3	-	CASSVGSVPSTDTQYF	TGTGCCAGCAGCGTAGGGTCAGTCCCTAGCACAGATACGCAGTATTTT
TRBV5-4	-	TRBJ2-7	-	CAIAGADYEQYF	TGTGCCATCGCCGGGGCAGACTACGAGCAGTACTTC